The 10 T cell receptor beta chains listed next were all sequenced from one sample in a study of T cells in Graves' hyperthyroidism and ophthalmopathy (dated by TCRdb to about 2019). Library generation was performed with multiplex PCR. Sequencer: Illumina HiSeq 2000. TCR beta CDR3 regions were amplified from RNA transcripts. The first round of RT-PCR for the TCR CDR3 was performed with the HTBI primer set and the Qiagen OneStep RT-PCR kit. The raw public data were reprocessed by TCRdb itself: fastp quality trimming at Q25, MiXCR clonotype calling, in-frame beta chains only. Entries that share a CDR3 protein sequence are merged under the most common genes and DNA. Present in this sample are about 360,000 distinct CDR3 sequences, over 10% of which were seen just once. 9% to 9.5% of the sample is in the top ten clones. The specimen was blood. These receptors were taken from a woman between 18 and 29 years old with Graves' hyperthyroidism.

Here the CDR3 DNA reads TGTGCCAGCGCAGAGAATAGCAATCAGCCCCAGCATTTT. Protein sequence: CASAENSNQPQHF. The rearrangement joins TRBV7-2 to TRBJ1-5; D is uncertain. V lost 8 bases, J lost 0 bases, and 8 bases lay in between. CDR1 is SGHTA and CDR2 is FQGNSA in the germline V gene. The CDR3 spans 13 residues.

The V gene is TRBV7-9, the J gene TRBJ2-1; weak D call: TRBD2 (5 bases). The germline gives CDR1 SEHNR, CDR2 FQNEAQ (reference sequence). The CDR3 length is 12 residues. Trimming pared 4 bases from V and 9 bases from J, leaving 10 bases between. CDR3 sequence: CASSSDWGEQFF. Here the CDR3 DNA reads TGTGCCAGCAGCTCGGACTGGGGTGAGCAGTTCTTC.

This clonotype was seen many times. The gene calls are TRBV3-1 and TRBJ1-5; D not certain. There are 13 residues in the CDR3. The ends were cut back, 6 bases at V and 2 bases at J, with 8 bases in the middle. The germline CDR1 and CDR2 sequences are LGHDT and YNNKEL (reference sequence). Here the CDR3 reads CASSEGGNQPQHF. The DNA for the CDR3 is TGTGCCAGCAGTGAAGGAGGCAATCAGCCCCAGCATTTT.

This clonotype has more than one count but fewer than ten. The chain is built from TRBV4-1 and TRBJ2-1, with D possibly TRBD2 on 6 matching bases. The length of the CDR3 is 15 residues. The ends were cut back, 8 bases at V and 2 bases at J, with 16 bases in the middle. Germline V gives CDR1 MGHRA, CDR2 YSYEKL. CDR3 sequence reads: CASSSGQATYNEQFF. The CDR3 DNA follows: TGCGCCAGCTCGAGCGGGCAGGCGACCTACAATGAGCAGTTCTTC.

This clonotype was observed many times. The CDR3 nucleotides read TGTGCCAGCAGCTCTCCTACGGAGGGGAACTCCTATGGCTACACCTTC. Amino acid sequence: CASSSPTEGNSYGYTF. The V call is TRBV7-2, the J call TRBJ1-2, with a weak D call TRBD1 (5 bases). This CDR3 is 16 amino acids long. CDR1 is SGHTA, CDR2 FQGNSA, per germline. The V and J ends lost 4 bases and 4 bases respectively, with 19 bases between them. Filled out from reference TRBV7-2 and TRBJ1-2, the complete variable domain reads GAGVSQSPSNKVTEKGKDVELRCDPISGHTALYWYRQSLGQGLEFLIYFQGNSAPDKSGLPSDRFSAERTGGSVSTLTIQRTQQEDSAVYLCASSSPTEGNSYGYTFGSGTRLTVV.

This clonotype was seen at least ten times. The chain is built from TRBV2 and TRBJ1-4; D uncertain. The CDR3 extends over 15 amino acids. Germline CDR1 SNHLY, CDR2 FYNNEI. V lost 1 base, J lost 3 bases, and 9 bases lay in between. The CDR3 bases are TGTGCCAGCAGTGAAGGGGGTCTGTCTAATGAAAAACTGTTTTTT. Protein: CASSEGGLSNEKLFF.

This clonotype was observed many times. V gene TRBV11-3 combines with J gene TRBJ1-1, with TRBD1 as a possible D gene (5 bases). This CDR3 is 14 amino acids long. Germline CDR1 is SGHNT and CDR2 is YENEEA. V was pared by 1 base and J by 3 bases, with 9 bases between. The CDR3 region is CASSLGGGDTEAFF. The CDR3 bases are TGTGCCAGCAGCTTAGGGGGCGGGGACACTGAAGCTTTCTTT.

This clonotype showed up many times. This chain links TRBV3-1 with TRBJ1-4; D perhaps matches TRBD1 (5 bases). Germline values: CDR1 LGHDT, CDR2 YNNKEL (reference sequence). Trimming took off 1 base at V and 4 bases at J, with 7 bases between the two ends. The CDR3 spans 14 residues. The CDR3 region has the DNA TGTGCCAGCAGCCAAGGCCAGGGTAATGAAAAACTGTTTTTT. It encodes CASSQGQGNEKLFF. Looking up the rest from reference TRBV3-1 and TRBJ1-4 gives the full variable domain: DTAVSQTPKYLVTQMGNDKSIKCEQNLGHDTMYWYKQDSKKFLKIMFSYNNKELIINETVPNRFSPKSPDKAHLNLHINSLELGDSAVYFCASSQGQGNEKLFFGSGTQLSVL.

The chain uses TRBV11-2 and TRBJ2-5; D tentatively reads TRBD1 or TRBD2 (5 bases each). The CDR3 covers 14 residues. The germline CDR1 and CDR2 sequences are SGHAT and FQNNGV. V dropped 2 bases and J dropped 4 bases, with 11 bases sitting between them. The CDR3 nucleotides are TGTGCCAGCAGCTTAATCGGGGCGGGAGAGACCCAGTACTTC. This sequence encodes CASSLIGAGETQYF.

Many counts were recorded for this clonotype. The chain links TRBV12-3 or TRBV12-4 to TRBJ2-3; the match to TRBD1 covers 7 bases. V was pared by 8 bases and J by 2 bases, with 7 bases of the junction left unmatched. The CDR3 has 14 amino acids. CDR3: CASVDRVDTDTQYF. The CDR3 DNA reads as TGTGCCAGCGTCGACAGGGTGGACACAGATACGCAGTATTTT.